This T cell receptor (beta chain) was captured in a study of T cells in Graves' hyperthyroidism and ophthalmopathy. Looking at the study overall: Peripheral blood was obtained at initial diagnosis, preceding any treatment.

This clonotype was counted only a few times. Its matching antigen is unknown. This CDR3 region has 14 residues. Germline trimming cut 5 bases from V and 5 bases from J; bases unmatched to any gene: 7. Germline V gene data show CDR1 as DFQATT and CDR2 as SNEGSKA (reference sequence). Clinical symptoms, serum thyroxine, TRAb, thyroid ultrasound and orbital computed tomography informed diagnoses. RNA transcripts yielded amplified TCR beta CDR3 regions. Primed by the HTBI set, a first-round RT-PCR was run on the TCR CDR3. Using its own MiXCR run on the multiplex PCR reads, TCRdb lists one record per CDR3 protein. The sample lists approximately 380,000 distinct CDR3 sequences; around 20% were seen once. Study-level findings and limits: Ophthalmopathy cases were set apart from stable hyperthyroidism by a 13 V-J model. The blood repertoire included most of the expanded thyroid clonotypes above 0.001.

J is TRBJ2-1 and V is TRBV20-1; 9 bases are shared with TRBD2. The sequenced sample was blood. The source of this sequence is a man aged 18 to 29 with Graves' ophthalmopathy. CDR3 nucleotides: TGCAGTGCTCCTAGCGGGGAGGACAACAATGAGCAGTTCTTC. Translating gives CSAPSGEDNNEQFF.